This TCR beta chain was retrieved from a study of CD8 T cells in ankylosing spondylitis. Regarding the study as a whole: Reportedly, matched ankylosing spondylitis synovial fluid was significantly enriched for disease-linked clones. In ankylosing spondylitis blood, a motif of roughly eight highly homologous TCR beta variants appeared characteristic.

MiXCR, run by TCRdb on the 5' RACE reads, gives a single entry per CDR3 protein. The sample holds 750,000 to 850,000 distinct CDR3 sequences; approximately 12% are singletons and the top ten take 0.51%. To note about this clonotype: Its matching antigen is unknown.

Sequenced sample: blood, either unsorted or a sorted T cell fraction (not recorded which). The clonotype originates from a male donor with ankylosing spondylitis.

The CDR3 loop reads CASRLDGNYGYTF. DNA for the CDR3: TGTGCCAGCAGGCTGGACGGAAACTATGGCTACACCTTC. This chain joins TRBV6-1 and TRBJ1-2; D uncertain. V lost 6 bases and J lost 2, with 10 bases in between. CDR1 is MNHNS, CDR2 SASEGT, per germline. The CDR3 is made up of 13 amino acids.